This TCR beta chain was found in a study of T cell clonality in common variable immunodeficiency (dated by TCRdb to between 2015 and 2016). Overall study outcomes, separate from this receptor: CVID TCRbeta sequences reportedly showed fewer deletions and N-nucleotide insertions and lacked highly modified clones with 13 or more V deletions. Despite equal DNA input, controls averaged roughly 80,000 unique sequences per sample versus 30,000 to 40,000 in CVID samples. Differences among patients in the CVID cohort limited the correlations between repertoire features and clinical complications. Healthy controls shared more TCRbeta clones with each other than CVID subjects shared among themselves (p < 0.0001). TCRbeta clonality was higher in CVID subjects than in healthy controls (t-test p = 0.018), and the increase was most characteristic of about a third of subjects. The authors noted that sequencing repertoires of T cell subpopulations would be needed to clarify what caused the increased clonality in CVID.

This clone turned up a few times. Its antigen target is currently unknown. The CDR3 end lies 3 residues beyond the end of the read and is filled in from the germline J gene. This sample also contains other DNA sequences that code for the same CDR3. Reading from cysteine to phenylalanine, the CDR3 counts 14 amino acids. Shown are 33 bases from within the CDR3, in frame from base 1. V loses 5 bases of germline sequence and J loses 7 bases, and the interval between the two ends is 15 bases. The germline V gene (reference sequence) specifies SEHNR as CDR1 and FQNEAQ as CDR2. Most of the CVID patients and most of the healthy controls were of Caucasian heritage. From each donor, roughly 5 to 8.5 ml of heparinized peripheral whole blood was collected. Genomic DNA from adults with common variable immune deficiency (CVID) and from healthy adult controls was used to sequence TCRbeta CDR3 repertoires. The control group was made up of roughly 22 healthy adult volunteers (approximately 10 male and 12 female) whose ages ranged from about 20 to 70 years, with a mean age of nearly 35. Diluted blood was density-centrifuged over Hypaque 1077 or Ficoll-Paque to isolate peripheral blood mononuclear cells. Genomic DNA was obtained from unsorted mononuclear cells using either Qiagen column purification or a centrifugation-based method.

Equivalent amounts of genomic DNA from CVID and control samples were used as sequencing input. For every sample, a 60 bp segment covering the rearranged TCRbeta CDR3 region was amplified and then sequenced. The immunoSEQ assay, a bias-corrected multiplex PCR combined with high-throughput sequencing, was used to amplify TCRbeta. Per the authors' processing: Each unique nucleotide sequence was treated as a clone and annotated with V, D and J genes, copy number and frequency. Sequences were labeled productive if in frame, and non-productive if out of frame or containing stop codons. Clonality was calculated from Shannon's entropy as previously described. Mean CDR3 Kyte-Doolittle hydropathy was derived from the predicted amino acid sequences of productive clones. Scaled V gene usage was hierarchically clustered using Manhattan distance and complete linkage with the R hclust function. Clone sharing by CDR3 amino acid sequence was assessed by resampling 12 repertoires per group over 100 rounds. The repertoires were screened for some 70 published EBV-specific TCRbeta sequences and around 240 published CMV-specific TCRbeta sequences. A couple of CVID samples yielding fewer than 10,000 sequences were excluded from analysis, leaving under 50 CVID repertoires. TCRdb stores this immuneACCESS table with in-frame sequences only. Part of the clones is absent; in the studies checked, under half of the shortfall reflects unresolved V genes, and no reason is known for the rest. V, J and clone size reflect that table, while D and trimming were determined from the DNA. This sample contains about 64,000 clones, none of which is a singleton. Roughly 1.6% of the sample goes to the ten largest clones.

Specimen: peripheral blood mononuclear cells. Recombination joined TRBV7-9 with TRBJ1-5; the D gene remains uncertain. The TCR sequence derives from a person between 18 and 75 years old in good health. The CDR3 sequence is CASSPGEGGQPQHF. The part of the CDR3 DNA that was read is TGTGCCAGCAGCCCCGGGGAGGGAGGGCAGCCC.